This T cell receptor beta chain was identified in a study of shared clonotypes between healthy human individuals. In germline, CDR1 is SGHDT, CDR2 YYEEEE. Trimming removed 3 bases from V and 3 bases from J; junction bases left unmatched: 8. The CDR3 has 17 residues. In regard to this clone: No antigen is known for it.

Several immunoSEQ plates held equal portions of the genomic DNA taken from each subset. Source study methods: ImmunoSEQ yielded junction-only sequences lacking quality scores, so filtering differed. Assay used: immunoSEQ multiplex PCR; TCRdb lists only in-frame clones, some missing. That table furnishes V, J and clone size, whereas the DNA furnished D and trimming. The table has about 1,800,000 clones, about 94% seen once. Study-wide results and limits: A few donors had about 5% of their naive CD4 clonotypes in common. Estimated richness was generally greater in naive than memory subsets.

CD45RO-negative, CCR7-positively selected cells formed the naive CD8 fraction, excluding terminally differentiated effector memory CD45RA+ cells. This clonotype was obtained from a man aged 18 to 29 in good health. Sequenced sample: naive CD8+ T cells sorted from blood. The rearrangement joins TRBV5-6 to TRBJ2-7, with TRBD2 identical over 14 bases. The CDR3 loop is CASSSGTSGSLSYEQYF. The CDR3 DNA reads TGTGCCAGCAGCTCCGGGACTAGCGGGAGCCTCAGCTACGAGCAGTACTTC.